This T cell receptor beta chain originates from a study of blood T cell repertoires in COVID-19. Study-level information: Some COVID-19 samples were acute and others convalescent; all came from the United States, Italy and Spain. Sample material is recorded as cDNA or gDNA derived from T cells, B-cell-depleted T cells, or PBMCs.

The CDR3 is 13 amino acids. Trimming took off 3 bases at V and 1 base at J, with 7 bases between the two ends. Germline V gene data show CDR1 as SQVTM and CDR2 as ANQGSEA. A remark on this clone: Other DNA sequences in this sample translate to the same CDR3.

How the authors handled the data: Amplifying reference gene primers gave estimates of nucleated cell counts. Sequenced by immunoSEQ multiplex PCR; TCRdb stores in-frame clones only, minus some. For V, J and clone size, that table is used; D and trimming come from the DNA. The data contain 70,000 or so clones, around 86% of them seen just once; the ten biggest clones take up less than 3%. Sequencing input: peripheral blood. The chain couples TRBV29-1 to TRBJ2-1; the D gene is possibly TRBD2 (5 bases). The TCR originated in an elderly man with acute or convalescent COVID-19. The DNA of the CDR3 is TGCAGCGTTGAGTCGGGGTCCTACAATGAGCAGTTCTTC. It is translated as CSVESGSYNEQFF.